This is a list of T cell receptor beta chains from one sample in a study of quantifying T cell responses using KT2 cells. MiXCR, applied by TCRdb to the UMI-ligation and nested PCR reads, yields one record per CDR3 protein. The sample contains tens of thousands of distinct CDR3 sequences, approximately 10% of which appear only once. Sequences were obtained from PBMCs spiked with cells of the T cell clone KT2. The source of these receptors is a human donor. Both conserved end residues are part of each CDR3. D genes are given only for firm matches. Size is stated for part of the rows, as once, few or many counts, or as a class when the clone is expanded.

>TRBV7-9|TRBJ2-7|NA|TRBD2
CASSTERERIQYF
TGTGCCAGCAGTACGGAGCGGGAGCGCATACAGTACTTC
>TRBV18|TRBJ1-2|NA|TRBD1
CASSPAQGAEYGYTF
TGTGCCAGCTCACCGGCACAGGGGGCGGAATATGGCTACACCTTC
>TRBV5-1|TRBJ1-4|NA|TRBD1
CARELRDRCHNEKLFF
TGCGCCAGAGAACTCCGGGACAGGTGTCATAATGAAAAACTGTTTTTT
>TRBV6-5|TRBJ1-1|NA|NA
CASQGDTEAFF
TGTGCCAGTCAGGGAGACACTGAAGCTTTCTTT
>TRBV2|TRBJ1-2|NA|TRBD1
CATSTGGNGYTF
TGTGCCACCTCGACAGGGGGCAACGGCTACACCTTC
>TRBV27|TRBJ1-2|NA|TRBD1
CASSLSGQGYNYGYTF
TGTGCCAGCAGTTTATCCGGACAGGGCTATAACTATGGCTACACCTTC
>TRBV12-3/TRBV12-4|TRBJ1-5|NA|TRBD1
CASSSTGVNSNQPQHF
TGTGCCAGCAGTTCGACAGGGGTAAATAGCAATCAGCCCCAGCATTTT
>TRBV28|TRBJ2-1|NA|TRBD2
CASSFRGDGYEQFF
TGTGCCAGCAGTTTCCGGGGGGACGGGTATGAGCAGTTCTTC
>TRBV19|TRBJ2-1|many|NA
CASSTHGDNEQFF
TGTGCCAGTAGTACACATGGAGACAATGAGCAGTTCTTC
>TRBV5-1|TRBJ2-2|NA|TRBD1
CASSSTGFGGELFF
TGCGCCAGCAGCTCGACAGGGTTTGGCGGGGAGCTGTTTTTT
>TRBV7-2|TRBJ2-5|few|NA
CASSLVASATQYF
TGTGCCAGCAGCTTAGTGGCTTCGGCGACCCAGTACTTC